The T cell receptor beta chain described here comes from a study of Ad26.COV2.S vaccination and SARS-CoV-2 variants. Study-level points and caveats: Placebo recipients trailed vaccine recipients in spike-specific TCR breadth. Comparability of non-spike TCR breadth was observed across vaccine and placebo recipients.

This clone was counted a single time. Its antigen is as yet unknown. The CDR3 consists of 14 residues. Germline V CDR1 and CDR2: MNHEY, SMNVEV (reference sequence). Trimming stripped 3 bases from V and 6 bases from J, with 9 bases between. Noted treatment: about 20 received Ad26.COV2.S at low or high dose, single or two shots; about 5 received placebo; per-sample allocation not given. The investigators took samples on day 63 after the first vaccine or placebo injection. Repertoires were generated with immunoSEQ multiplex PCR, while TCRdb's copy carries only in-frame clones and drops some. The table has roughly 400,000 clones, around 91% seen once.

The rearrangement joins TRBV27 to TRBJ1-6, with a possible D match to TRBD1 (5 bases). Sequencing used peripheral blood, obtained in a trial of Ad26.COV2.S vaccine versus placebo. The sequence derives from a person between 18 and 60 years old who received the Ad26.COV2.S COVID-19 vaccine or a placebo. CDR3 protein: CASSFSRGNSPLHF. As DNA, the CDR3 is TGTGCCAGCAGTTTCTCTAGGGGTAATTCACCCCTCCACTTT.